Listed below are T cell receptor beta chains from one sample, sequenced in a study of blood T cell repertoires in COVID-19. Sequencing used immunoSEQ multiplex PCR; TCRdb keeps in-frame clones, though not all of them. Found here are some 250,000 clones, 70% to 90% of them singletons; the top ten hold roughly 12%. The sequenced material came from peripheral blood. The receptors were gathered from a woman in her twenties or thirties with COVID-19, enrolled during active disease. CDR3s include the opening cysteine and the closing phenylalanine or tryptophan.

J gene: TRBJ1-2; V gene: TRBV19; CDR3 length: 12; CDR3 protein: CASSIGADGYTF
J gene: TRBJ2-2; V gene: TRBV11-3; CDR3 length: 14; CDR3 protein: CASSLVRSGGELFF
J gene: TRBJ2-2; V gene: TRBV11-2; CDR3 length: 14; CDR3 protein: CASSLIDRAGELFF
J gene: TRBJ2-7; V gene: TRBV6-5; CDR3 length: 14; CDR3 protein: CASLWTGSSYEQYF
J gene: TRBJ2-7; V gene: TRBV11-3; CDR3 length: 18; CDR3 protein: CASSLDPHGTGFKNEQYF
J gene: TRBJ2-5; V gene: TRBV13; CDR3 length: 17; CDR3 protein: CASSLGEGLHYQETQYF
J gene: TRBJ2-2; V gene: TRBV5-1; CDR3 length: 15; CDR3 protein: CASSGVSGATGELFF
J gene: TRBJ1-1; V gene: TRBV27; CDR3 length: 15; CDR3 protein: CASSATIGGNTEAFF
J gene: TRBJ2-1; V gene: TRBV5-8; CDR3 length: 16; CDR3 protein: CASRSYGTAAKNEQFF
J gene: TRBJ2-1; V gene: TRBV6-6; CDR3 length: 15; CDR3 protein: CASSRSSGPYNEQFF
J gene: TRBJ2-3; V gene: TRBV5-5; CDR3 length: 16; CDR3 protein: CASSLWRLAVTDTQYF
J gene: TRBJ1-3; V gene: TRBV12-5; CDR3 length: 16; CDR3 protein: CASGFSGGNSGNTIYF
J gene: TRBJ2-4; V gene: TRBV5-1; CDR3 length: 14; CDR3 protein: CASSMLGQKNIQYF
J gene: TRBJ2-7; V gene: TRBV14; CDR3 length: 19; CDR3 protein: CASSQAGRNRRGRSYEQYF
J gene: TRBJ1-4; V gene: TRBV6-1; CDR3 length: 17; CDR3 protein: CASSEAPGSLLNEKLFF
J gene: TRBJ2-1; V gene: TRBV5-6; CDR3 length: 16; CDR3 protein: CASSLDRGKAWNEQFF
J gene: TRBJ2-1; V gene: TRBV27; CDR3 length: 15; CDR3 protein: CASSFGIEGHNEQFF
J gene: TRBJ1-6; V gene: TRBV27; CDR3 length: 15; CDR3 protein: CASSLHSSYNSPLHF
J gene: TRBJ1-6; V gene: TRBV5-4; CDR3 length: 15; CDR3 protein: CASSLGDRGPSPLHF
J gene: TRBJ2-2; V gene: TRBV6-5; CDR3 length: 14; CDR3 protein: CASKGQGEPGELFF